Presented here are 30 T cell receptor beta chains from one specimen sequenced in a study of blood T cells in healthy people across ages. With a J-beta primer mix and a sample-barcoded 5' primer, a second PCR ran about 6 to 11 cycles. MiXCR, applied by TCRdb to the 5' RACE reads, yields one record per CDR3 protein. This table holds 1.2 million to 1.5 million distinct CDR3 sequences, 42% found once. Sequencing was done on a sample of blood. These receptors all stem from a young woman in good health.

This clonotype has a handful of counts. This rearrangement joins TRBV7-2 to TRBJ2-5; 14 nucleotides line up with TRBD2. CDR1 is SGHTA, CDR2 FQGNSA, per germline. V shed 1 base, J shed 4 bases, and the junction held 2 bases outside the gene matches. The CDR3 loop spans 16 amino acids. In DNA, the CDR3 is TGTGCCAGCAGCTTAGGTGGGACTAGCGGGGGAGAGACCCAGTACTTC. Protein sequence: CASSLGGTSGGETQYF.

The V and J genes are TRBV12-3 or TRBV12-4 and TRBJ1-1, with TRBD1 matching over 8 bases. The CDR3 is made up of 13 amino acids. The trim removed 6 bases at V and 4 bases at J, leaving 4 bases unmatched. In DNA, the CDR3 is TGTGCCAGCAGACTAGACAGGGGCACTGAAGCTTTCTTT. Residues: CASRLDRGTEAFF.

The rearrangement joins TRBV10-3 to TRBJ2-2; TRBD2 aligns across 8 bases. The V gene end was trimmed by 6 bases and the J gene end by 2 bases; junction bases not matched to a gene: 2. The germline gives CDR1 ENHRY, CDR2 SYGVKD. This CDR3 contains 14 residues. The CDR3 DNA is TGTGCCATCAGGACTAGCGATAACACCGGGGAGCTGTTTTTT. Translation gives CAIRTSDNTGELFF.

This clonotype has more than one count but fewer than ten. The CDR3 DNA sequence: TGTGCCAGCAGTTACGACACCTACAATGAGCAGTTCTTC. As protein: CASSYDTYNEQFF. This chain joins TRBV6-6 and TRBJ2-1; D is undetermined. V gave up 2 bases and J gave up 2 bases, with 4 bases separating them. The CDR3 length is 13 residues. Germline assignment: CDR1 MNHNY and CDR2 SVGAGI (reference sequence).

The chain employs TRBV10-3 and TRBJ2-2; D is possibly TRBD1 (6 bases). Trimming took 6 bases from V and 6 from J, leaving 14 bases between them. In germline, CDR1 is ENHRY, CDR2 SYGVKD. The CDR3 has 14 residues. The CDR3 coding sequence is TGTGCCATCAGACAGGGTCGAATCCCCGGGGAGCTGTTTTTT. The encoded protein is CAIRQGRIPGELFF.

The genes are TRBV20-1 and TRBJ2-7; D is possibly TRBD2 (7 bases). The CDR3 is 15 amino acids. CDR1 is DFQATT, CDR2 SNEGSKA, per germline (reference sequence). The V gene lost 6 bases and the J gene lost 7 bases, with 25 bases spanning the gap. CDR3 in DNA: TGCAGTGCAGCCGAGGCCGCGGGGGCCTACAATGAGCAGTACTTC. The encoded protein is CSAAEAAGAYNEQYF.

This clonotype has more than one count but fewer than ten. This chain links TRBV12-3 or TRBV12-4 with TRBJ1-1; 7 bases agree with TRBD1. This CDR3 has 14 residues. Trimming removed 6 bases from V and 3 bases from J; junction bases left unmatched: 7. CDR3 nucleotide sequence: TGTGCCAGCAGGGCAGGGGGGGGGTACACTGAAGCTTTCTTT. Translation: CASRAGGGYTEAFF.

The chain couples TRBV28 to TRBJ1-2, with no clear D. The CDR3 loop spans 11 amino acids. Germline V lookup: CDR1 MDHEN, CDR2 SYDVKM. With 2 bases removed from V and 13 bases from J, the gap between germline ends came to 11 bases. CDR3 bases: TGTGCCAGCAGTTTAAGAGGTATTGGCACCTTC. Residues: CASSLRGIGTF.

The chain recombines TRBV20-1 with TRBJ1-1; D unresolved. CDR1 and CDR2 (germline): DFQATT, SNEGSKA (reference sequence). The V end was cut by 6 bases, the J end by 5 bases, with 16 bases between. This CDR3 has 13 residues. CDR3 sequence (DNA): TGCAGTGCCCGAACTGACATGGGGACTGAAGCTTTCTTT. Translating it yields CSARTDMGTEAFF.

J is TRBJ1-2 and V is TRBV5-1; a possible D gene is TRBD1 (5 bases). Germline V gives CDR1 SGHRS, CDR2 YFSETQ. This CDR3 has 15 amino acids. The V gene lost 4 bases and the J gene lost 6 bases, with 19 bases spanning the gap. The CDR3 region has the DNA TGCGCCAGCAGCACGGGACGGGATGGACGGGATGGCTACACCTTC. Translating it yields CASSTGRDGRDGYTF.

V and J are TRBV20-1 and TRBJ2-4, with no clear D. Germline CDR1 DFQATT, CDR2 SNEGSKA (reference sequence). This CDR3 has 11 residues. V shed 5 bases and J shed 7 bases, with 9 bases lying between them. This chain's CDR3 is CSAWSSNIQYF. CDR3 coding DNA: TGCAGTGCTTGGTCCAGTAACATTCAGTACTTC.

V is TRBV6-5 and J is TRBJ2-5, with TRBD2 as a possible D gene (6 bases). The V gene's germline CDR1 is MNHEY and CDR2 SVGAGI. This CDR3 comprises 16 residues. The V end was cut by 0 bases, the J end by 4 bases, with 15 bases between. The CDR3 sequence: CASSYSRAAGRETQYF. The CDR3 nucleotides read TGTGCCAGCAGTTACTCGAGAGCCGCGGGGCGAGAGACCCAGTACTTC.

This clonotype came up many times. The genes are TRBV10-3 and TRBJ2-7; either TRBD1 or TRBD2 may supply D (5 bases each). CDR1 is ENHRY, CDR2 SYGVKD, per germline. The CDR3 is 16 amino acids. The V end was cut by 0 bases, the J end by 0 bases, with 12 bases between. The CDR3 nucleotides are TGTGCCATCAGTGAGTCGGCAGGGACCAGCTCCTACGAGCAGTACTTC. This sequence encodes CAISESAGTSSYEQYF.

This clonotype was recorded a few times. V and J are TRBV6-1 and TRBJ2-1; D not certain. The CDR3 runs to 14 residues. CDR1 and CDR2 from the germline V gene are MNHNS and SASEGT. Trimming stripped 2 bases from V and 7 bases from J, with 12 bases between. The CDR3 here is CASSESLEQNEQFF. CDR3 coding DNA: TGTGCCAGCAGTGAATCCCTAGAACAGAATGAGCAGTTCTTC.

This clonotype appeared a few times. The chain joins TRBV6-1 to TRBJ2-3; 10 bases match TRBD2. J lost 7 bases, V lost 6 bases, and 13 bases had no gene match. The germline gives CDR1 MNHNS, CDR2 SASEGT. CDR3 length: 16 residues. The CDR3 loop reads CASSRPGAGGRNTQYF. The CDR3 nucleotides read TGTGCCAGCAGCCGCCCAGGAGCGGGAGGGCGGAATACGCAGTATTTT.

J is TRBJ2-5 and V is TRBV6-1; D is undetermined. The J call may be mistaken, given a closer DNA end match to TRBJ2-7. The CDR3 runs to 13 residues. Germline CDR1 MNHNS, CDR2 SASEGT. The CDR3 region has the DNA TGTGCCAGCAGTGGATTTCGGGCAGTCGAGCAGTACTTC. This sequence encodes CASSGFRAVEQYF.

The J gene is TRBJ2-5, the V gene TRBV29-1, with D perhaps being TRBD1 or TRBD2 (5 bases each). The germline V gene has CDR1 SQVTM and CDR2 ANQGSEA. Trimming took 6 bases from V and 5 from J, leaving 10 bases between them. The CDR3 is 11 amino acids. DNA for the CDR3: TGCAGCGTGGGACCCCGGGAGACCCAGTACTTC. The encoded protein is CSVGPRETQYF.

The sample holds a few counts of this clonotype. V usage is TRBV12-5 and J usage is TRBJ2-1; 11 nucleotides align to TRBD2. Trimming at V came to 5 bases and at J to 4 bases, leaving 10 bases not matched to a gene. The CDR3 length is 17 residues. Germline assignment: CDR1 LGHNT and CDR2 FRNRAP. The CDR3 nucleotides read TGTGCTAGTGGTCCACGGAATCTAGCGGGGGGTTACAATGAGCAGTTCTTC. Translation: CASGPRNLAGGYNEQFF.

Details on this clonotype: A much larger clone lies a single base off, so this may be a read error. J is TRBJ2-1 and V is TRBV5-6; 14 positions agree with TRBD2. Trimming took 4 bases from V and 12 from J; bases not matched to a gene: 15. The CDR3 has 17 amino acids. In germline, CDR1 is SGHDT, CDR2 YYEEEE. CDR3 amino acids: CASSSSTSGRVIGRQFF. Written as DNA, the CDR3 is TGTGCCAGCAGCAGCTCGACTAGCGGGAGGGTAATAGGTCGGCAGTTCTTC.

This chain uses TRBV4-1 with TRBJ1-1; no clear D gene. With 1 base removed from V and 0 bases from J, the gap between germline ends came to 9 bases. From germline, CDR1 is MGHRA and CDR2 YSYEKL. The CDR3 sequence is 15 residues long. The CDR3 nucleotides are TGCGCCAGCAGCCAAGCGTCAGTAATGAACACTGAAGCTTTCTTT. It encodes CASSQASVMNTEAFF.

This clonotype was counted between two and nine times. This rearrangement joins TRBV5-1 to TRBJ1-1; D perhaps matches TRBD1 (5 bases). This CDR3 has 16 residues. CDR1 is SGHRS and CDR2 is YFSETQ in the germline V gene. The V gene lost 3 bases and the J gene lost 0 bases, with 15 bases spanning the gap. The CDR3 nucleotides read TGCGCCAGCAGCTCCCAGGTGGGACTGATGAACACTGAAGCTTTCTTT. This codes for CASSSQVGLMNTEAFF.

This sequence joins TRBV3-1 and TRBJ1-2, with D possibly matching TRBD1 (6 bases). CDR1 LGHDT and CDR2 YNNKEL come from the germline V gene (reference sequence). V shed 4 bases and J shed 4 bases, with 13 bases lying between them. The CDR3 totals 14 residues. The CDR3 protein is CASSPTLGGYGYTF. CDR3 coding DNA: TGTGCCAGCAGCCCCACTTTAGGGGGCTATGGCTACACCTTC.

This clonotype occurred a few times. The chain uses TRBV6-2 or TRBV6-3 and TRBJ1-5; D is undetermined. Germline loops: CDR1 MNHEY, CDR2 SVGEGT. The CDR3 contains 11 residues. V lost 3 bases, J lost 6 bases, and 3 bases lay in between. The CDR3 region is CASSYPQPQHF. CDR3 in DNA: TGTGCCAGCAGTTATCCTCAGCCCCAGCATTTT.

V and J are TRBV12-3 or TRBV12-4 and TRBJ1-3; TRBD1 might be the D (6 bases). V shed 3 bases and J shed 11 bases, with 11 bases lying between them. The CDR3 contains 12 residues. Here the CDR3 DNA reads TGTGCCAGCAGTTTTTTACAGGGACCCATATATTTT. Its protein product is CASSFLQGPIYF.

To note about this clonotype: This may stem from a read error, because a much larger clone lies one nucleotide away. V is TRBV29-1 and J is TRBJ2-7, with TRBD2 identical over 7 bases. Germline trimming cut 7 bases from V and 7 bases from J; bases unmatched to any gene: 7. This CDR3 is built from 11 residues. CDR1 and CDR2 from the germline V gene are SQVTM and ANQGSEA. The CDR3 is CSAPAGDEQYF. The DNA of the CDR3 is TGCAGCGCCCCGGCGGGAGATGAGCAGTACTTC.

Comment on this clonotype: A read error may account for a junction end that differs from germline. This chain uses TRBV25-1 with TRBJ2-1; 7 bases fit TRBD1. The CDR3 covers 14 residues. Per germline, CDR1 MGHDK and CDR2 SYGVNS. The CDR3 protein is CTSSDRVHYNEQFF. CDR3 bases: TGTACCAGCAGTGACAGGGTTCACTACAATGAGCAGTTCTTC.

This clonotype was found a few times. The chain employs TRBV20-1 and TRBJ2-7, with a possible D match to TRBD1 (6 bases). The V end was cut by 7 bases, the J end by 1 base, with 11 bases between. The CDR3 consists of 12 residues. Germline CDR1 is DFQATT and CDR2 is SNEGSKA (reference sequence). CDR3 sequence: CSGGTPSYEQYF. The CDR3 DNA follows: TGCAGTGGAGGGACACCATCCTACGAGCAGTACTTC.

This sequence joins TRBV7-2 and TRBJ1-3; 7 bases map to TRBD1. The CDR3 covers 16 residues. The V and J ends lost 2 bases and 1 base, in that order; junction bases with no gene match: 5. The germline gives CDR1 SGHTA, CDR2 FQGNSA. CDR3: CASSLTETGSGNTIYF. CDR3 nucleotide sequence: TGTGCCAGCAGCTTAACCGAGACAGGGTCTGGAAACACCATATATTTT.

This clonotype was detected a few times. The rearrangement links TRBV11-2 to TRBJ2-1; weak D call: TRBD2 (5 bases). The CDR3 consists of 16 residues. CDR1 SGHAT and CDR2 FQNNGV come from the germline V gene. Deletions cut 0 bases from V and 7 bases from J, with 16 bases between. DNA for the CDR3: TGTGCCAGCAGCTTAGATATGGACTCCGATTGGAATGAGCAGTTCTTC. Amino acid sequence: CASSLDMDSDWNEQFF.

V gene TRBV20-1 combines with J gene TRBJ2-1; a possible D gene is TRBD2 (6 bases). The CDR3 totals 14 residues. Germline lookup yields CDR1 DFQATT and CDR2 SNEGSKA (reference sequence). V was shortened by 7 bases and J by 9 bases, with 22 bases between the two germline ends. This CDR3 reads CSVQKPGLRGEQFF. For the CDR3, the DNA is TGCAGTGTTCAAAAGCCGGGACTGAGGGGTGAGCAGTTCTTC.